This T cell receptor (beta chain) was recorded in a study of blood T cell repertoires in COVID-19. Study overall: From the United States, Italy and Spain came samples of acute and convalescent COVID-19. In each case, the material was cDNA or gDNA derived from T cells, B-cell-depleted T cells, or PBMCs.

Some clones are missing from TCRdb's copy, which holds only in-frame ones; the method was immunoSEQ multiplex PCR. The sample carries roughly 150,000 clones, about 81% recorded once. The CDR3 has 17 residues. J lost 0 bases, V lost 5 bases, and 8 bases had no gene match. Germline values: CDR1 SEHNR, CDR2 FQNEAQ (reference sequence). The sample was peripheral blood. This receptor was taken from a woman of 80 years or more with acute or convalescent COVID-19. The rearrangement links TRBV7-9 to TRBJ1-3, with 9 positions matching TRBD1. The CDR3: CASSGGQGKISGNTIYF. For the CDR3, the DNA is TGTGCCAGCAGCGGGGGACAGGGAAAAATCTCTGGAAACACCATATATTTT.